The entry below describes one TCR beta chain. Its antigen is still unknown. The junction and the germline gene differ at one end; a read error may be behind it. The record originates from a study of technical replicates of blood from a handful of donors (dated by TCRdb to 2016 to 2017). The method was the immunoSEQ multiplex PCR assay. As stored in TCRdb, this immuneACCESS dataset retains in-frame rearrangements with V and J assigned. A fraction of the clones does not appear; measured against another copy, unresolved V genes explain less than half of the discrepancy, and the remainder lacks a known reason. The sample table lists 11,000 to 15,000 clones, less than 90% of them with a count of one. Clones ranked in the top ten supply about 10% of the sample. As encoded in the germline V gene, CDR1 is MDHEN while CDR2 is SYDVKM. From the cysteine up to the phenylalanine, the CDR3 has a length of 11 residues. Of the read, only the CDR3 DNA is kept; its 33 bases are in frame from base 1.

The chain is made from TRBV28 and TRBJ2-3; TRBD1 is a possible D gene, resting on 6 matching bases. This TCR derives from a human donor in good health. The sequencing input was PBMCs. The nucleotide sequence reads TGTGCCACCAGTCAGGGGGATACGCAGTATTTT. It translates to CATSQGDTQYF.